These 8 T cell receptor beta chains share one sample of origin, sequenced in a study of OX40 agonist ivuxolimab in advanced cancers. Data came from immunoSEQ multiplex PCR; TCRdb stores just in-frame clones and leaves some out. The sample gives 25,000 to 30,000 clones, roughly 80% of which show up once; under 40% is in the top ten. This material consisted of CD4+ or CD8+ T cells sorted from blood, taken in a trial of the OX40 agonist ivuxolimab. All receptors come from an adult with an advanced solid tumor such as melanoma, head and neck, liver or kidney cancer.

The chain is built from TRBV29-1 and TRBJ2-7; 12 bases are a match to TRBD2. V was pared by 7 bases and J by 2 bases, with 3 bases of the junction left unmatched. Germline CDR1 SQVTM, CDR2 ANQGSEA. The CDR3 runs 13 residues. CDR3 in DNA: TGCAGCGCCCGACTAGCGGGGGCCTACGAGCAGTACTTC. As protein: CSARLAGAYEQYF.

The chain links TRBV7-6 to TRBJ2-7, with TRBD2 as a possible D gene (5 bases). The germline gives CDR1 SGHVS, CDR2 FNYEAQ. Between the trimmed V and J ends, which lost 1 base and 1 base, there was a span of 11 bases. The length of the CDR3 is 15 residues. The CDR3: CASSLVDGDSYEQYF. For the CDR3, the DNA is TGTGCCAGCAGCTTAGTGGACGGGGATTCCTACGAGCAGTACTTC.

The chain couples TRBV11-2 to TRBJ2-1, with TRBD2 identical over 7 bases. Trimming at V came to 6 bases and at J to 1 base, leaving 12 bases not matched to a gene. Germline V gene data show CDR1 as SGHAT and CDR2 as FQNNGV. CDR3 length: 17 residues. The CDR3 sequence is CASRVQWGGYSYNEQFF. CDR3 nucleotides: TGTGCCAGCAGGGTCCAGTGGGGGGGATATTCCTACAATGAGCAGTTCTTC.

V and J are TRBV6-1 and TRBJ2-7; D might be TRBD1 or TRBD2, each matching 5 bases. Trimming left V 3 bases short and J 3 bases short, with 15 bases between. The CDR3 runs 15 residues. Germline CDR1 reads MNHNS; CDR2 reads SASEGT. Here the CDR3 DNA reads TGTGCCAGCAGTGAGAAGCGGCAGGGTTACTACGAGCAGTACTTC. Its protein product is CASSEKRQGYYEQYF.

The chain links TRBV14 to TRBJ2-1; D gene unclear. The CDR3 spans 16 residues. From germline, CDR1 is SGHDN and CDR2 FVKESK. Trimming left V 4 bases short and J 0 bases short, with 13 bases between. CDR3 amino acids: CASSRYLGSSYNEQFF. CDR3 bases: TGTGCCAGCAGCCGCTACCTTGGTAGCTCCTACAATGAGCAGTTCTTC.

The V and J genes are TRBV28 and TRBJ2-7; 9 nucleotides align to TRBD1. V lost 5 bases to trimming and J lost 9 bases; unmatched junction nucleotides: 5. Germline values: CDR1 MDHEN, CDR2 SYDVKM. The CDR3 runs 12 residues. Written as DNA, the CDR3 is TGTGCCAGCAGTCCCGGGACAGGGAGGCAGTACTTC. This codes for CASSPGTGRQYF. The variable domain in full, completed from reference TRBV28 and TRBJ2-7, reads DVKVTQSSRYLVKRTGEKVFLECVQDMDHENMFWYRQDPGLGLRLIYFSYDVKMKEKGDIPEGYSVSREKKERFSLILESASTNQTSMYLCASSPGTGRQYFGPGTRLTVT.

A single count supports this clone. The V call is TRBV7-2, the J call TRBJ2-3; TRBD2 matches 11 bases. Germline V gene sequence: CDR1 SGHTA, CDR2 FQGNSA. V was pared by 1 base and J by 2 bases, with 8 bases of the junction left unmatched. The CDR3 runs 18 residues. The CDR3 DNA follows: TGTGCCAGCAGCTTAGGGGTGGCTAGCGGGGGGATCACAGATACGCAGTATTTT. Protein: CASSLGVASGGITDTQYF.

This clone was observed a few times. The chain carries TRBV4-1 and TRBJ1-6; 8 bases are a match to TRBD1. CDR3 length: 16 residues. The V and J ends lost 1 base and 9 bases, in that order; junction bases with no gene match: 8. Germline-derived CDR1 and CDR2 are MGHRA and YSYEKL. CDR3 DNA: TGCGCCAGCAGCCAAGGACGTCCGGGACAGGCTTCACCCCTCCACTTT. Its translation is CASSQGRPGQASPLHF.